Detailed here is one TCR beta chain. The antigen remains unidentified. Some clones are missing from TCRdb's copy, which holds only in-frame ones; the method was immunoSEQ multiplex PCR. The sample has approximately 79,000 clones, roughly 80% seen once. The data are from a study of PD-1 blockade in mismatch repair-deficient tumors. Study-wide background: Patients had around 12 mismatch repair-deficient cancer types, all previously treated and progressing. Study-level findings and limits: Tumor-resident clones, often absent from pretreatment blood, expanded after pembrolizumab and then contracted.

The CDR3 runs to 17 residues. The germline V gene encodes CDR1 LNHDA and CDR2 SQIVND (reference sequence). After removal of 7 bases from V and 0 bases from J, the junction contained 12 bases not matched to a gene. The specimen comprised peripheral blood, sampled 44 weeks after starting pembrolizumab. The TCR comes from an adult with mismatch repair-deficient cancer. This rearrangement joins TRBV19 to TRBJ2-1; 7 nucleotides align to TRBD1. As DNA, the CDR3 is TGTGCCAGTACCAGGGGAACCGCAGGGGGCTCCTACAATGAGCAGTTCTTC. Translating gives CASTRGTAGGSYNEQFF.